This T cell receptor (beta chain) is drawn from a study of shared clonotypes between healthy human individuals. Study-wide results and limits: With few donors, the genetic and exposure-history diversity represented was limited.

The table came from immunoSEQ multiplex PCR; TCRdb's copy has only in-frame clones and leaves some out. Among some 690,000 clones listed, roughly 91% were seen once. Each donor was a Caucasian adult residing in Nashville, Tennessee. CD8 memory pooled CD45RO+ cells and CCR7-negative CD45RA+ TemRA cells. With regard to this clone: Its target is unknown.

The TCR originated in a man aged 18 to 29 in good health. Some clones in this sample may be carry-over from other donors' samples. Sequences were obtained from memory CD8+ T cells from PBMCs. Subset given: CD45RO+ cells pooled with CCR7-negative TemRA cells.

This CDR3 reads CASSLDPLAGEKQETQYF. CDR3 in DNA: TGTGCCAGCAGCTTAGATCCCCTAGCGGGAGAGAAACAAGAGACCCAGTACTTC. The genes are TRBV7-2 and TRBJ2-5; 10 bases align to TRBD2. The length of the CDR3 is 18 residues. The germline V gene encodes CDR1 SGHTA and CDR2 FQGNSA. The V gene end was trimmed by 1 base and the J gene end by 2 bases; junction bases not matched to a gene: 10. The complete variable domain, with remaining parts taken from reference TRBV7-2 and TRBJ2-5, reads GAGVSQSPSNKVTEKGKDVELRCDPISGHTALYWYRQSLGQGLEFLIYFQGNSAPDKSGLPSDRFSAERTGGSVSTLTIQRTQQEDSAVYLCASSLDPLAGEKQETQYFGPGTRLLVL.